Listed below are T cell receptor beta chains from one sample, sequenced in a study of T cell responses to AZD1222 COVID-19 vaccine. Here immunoSEQ multiplex PCR was the method, and the copy in TCRdb shows in-frame clones only, minus some. The sample carries 130,000 or so clones, less than 95% recorded once. Sequencing used peripheral blood, obtained on day 0 of AZD1222 vaccination. All receptors come from an adult in good health. CDR3s leave out the opening cysteine and the closing phenylalanine or tryptophan.

j_call: TRBJ1-4; v_call: TRBV27; cdr3_aa: ASSLSWGRGHEKLF
j_call: TRBJ2-1; v_call: TRBV5-1; cdr3_aa: ASSVSGASYNEQF
j_call: TRBJ2-1; v_call: TRBV11-2; cdr3_aa: ASSLVGSGRAGFNEQF
j_call: TRBJ1-6; v_call: TRBV27; cdr3_aa: ASSRGPLPVNSPLH
j_call: TRBJ1-2; v_call: TRBV2; cdr3_aa: ASKGRGGLNRPYGYT
j_call: TRBJ2-1; v_call: TRBV15; cdr3_aa: ATSRDSSSYNEQF
j_call: TRBJ2-6; v_call: TRBV6-5; cdr3_aa: ASSRGFGANVLT
j_call: TRBJ2-2; v_call: TRBV6-6; cdr3_aa: ASRIGQGKGAGELF
j_call: TRBJ1-2; v_call: TRBV10-3; cdr3_aa: AISESRQGRDDGYT
j_call: TRBJ1-1; v_call: TRBV7-6; cdr3_aa: ASSLGMGTEAF
j_call: TRBJ1-4; v_call: TRBV2; cdr3_aa: ASSGVAGWANEKLF
j_call: TRBJ2-5; v_call: TRBV28; cdr3_aa: ASRTGQETQY
j_call: TRBJ2-7; v_call: TRBV18; cdr3_aa: ASSPGFGTSGISSYEQY
j_call: TRBJ1-1; v_call: TRBV28; cdr3_aa: ASSRRVGRYGAF
j_call: TRBJ1-4; v_call: TRBV7-9; cdr3_aa: ASSIQGANEKLF
j_call: TRBJ2-1; v_call: TRBV19; cdr3_aa: ASTRDITYNEQF
j_call: TRBJ2-1; v_call: TRBV3-1/TRBV3-2; cdr3_aa: ASSQENRDPYNEQF
j_call: TRBJ1-1; v_call: TRBV9; cdr3_aa: ASSVGAAANTEAF
j_call: TRBJ2-3; v_call: TRBV9; cdr3_aa: ASSVARARTDTQY
j_call: TRBJ2-2; v_call: TRBV4-2; cdr3_aa: ASSRTSGNTGELF
j_call: TRBJ2-2; v_call: TRBV7-2; cdr3_aa: ASSPEGGVRTGELF
j_call: TRBJ1-4; v_call: TRBV18; cdr3_aa: ASSPLSTGEKLF
j_call: TRBJ1-1; v_call: TRBV2; cdr3_aa: ASSEALGQLNTEAF
j_call: TRBJ2-5; v_call: TRBV5-5; cdr3_aa: ASSLFGLRAGGLETQY
j_call: TRBJ2-5; v_call: TRBV20-1; cdr3_aa: SASSQETQY
j_call: TRBJ2-7; v_call: TRBV27; cdr3_aa: ASSHRDSYEQY
j_call: TRBJ2-1; v_call: TRBV4-1; cdr3_aa: ASSQTSGRDSYNEQF
j_call: TRBJ2-1; v_call: TRBV12-5; cdr3_aa: ASAISGGSSYNEQF
j_call: TRBJ1-1; v_call: TRBV10-1; cdr3_aa: ASSEFGGSTEAF
j_call: TRBJ1-4; v_call: TRBV29-1; cdr3_aa: SVIQGTNEKLF
j_call: TRBJ1-5; v_call: TRBV23-1; cdr3_aa: ASTQKKVGGRDNQPQH
j_call: TRBJ1-1; v_call: TRBV9; cdr3_aa: ASSVALGGPEAF
j_call: TRBJ1-1; v_call: TRBV2; cdr3_aa: ASSPEEGATEAF
j_call: TRBJ2-2; v_call: TRBV19; cdr3_aa: ASSSSGAGELF
j_call: TRBJ2-3; v_call: TRBV2; cdr3_aa: ASSDYTDTQY
j_call: TRBJ2-2; v_call: TRBV28; cdr3_aa: ASGANTGELF
j_call: TRBJ2-5; v_call: TRBV5-6; cdr3_aa: ASSSLASGETQY
j_call: TRBJ2-6; v_call: TRBV3-1/TRBV3-2; cdr3_aa: ASSQGSWGANVLT
j_call: TRBJ2-1; v_call: TRBV19; cdr3_aa: ASSPVPTRATPNNEQF
j_call: TRBJ2-5; v_call: TRBV7-2; cdr3_aa: ASSSSSGRALETQY
j_call: TRBJ2-7; v_call: TRBV3-1/TRBV3-2; cdr3_aa: ASSRTGGYEQY
j_call: TRBJ1-6; v_call: TRBV6-5; cdr3_aa: ASSPGRDNSPLH
j_call: TRBJ2-3; v_call: TRBV2; cdr3_aa: ASSRDSSTDTQY
j_call: TRBJ2-2; v_call: TRBV9; cdr3_aa: ASTPSPSGELF
j_call: TRBJ2-3; v_call: TRBV5-4; cdr3_aa: ASSLELAGVSDTQY
j_call: TRBJ2-3; v_call: TRBV9; cdr3_aa: ASSGGGSSTDTQY
j_call: TRBJ2-1; v_call: TRBV3-1/TRBV3-2; cdr3_aa: ASSQDGGWGLRLKNEQF
j_call: TRBJ2-3; v_call: TRBV6-5; cdr3_aa: ASRPGSPSTDTQY
j_call: TRBJ2-7; v_call: TRBV7-9; cdr3_aa: ASSSLAGSSYEQY
j_call: TRBJ1-2; v_call: TRBV28; cdr3_aa: ASSLWQGAVYGYT
j_call: TRBJ2-1; v_call: TRBV5-1; cdr3_aa: ASSTSGGYNEQF
j_call: TRBJ1-1; v_call: TRBV2; cdr3_aa: ASIRTGGNTEAF
j_call: TRBJ1-1; v_call: TRBV10-3; cdr3_aa: AISDPVRGYTEAF
j_call: TRBJ1-1; v_call: TRBV10-3; cdr3_aa: AISDLRNTEAF
j_call: TRBJ2-1; v_call: TRBV12-3/TRBV12-4; cdr3_aa: ASWRQGANEQF
j_call: TRBJ1-5; v_call: TRBV5-1; cdr3_aa: ASSLAGTGWDQPQH